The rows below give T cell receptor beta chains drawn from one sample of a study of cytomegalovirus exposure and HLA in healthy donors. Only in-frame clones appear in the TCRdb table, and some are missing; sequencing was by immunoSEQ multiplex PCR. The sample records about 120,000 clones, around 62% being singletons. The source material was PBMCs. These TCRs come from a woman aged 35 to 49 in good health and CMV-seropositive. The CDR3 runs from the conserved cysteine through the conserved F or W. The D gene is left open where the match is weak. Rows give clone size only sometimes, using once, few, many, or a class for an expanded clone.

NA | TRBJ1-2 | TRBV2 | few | TGTGCCAGCAGTGCATCAGGGTTTGGTGGCTACACCTTC | CASSASGFGGYTF
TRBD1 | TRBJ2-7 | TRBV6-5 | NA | TGTGCCAGCAGTGCCGGGACAGGGGGCTACGAGCAGTACTTC | CASSAGTGGYEQYF
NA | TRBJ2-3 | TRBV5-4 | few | TGTGCCAGCAGCGCCTCGGCGGGAACCACAGATACGCAGTATTTT | CASSASAGTTDTQYF
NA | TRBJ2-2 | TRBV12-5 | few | TGTGCTAGTGGTTTGTTGGAGGGCCCCGGGGAGCTGTTTTTT | CASGLLEGPGELFF
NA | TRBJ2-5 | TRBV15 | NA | TGTGCCACCAGCAGAGGTAGACTTCAGGAGACCCAGTACTTC | CATSRGRLQETQYF
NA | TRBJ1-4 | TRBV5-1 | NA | TGCGCCAGCAGCTCGGCGGGGGGTGGTGGGGAAAAACTGTTTTTT | CASSSAGGGGEKLFF
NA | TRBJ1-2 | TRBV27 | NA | TGTGCCAGCAGTTTACTTGGGCAGGGCTATGGCTACACCTTC | CASSLLGQGYGYTF
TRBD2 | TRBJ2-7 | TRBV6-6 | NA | TGTGCCAGCAGGACGGGACTAGCGGGGAGCTACGAGCAGTACTTC | CASRTGLAGSYEQYF
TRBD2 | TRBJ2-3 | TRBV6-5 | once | TGTGCCAGCCAGGGGCGGGAGGTGGGGGATACGCAGTATTTT | CASQGREVGDTQYF
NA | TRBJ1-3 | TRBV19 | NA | TGTGCCAGTAGTATACGGGAGGGCTCGGCTGGAAACACCATATATTTT | CASSIREGSAGNTIYF
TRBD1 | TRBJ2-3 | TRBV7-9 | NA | TGTGCCAGCAGCTTAGTTGAGATGAGGGGGCAAGATACGCAGTATTTT | CASSLVEMRGQDTQYF
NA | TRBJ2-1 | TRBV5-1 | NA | TGCGCCAGCAGCTTGGGCACTTCGAACAATGAGCAGTTCTTC | CASSLGTSNNEQFF
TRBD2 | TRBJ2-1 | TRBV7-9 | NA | TGTGCCAGCAGCCTCTTGGATAGCGGGCTCAACAATGAGCAGTTCTTC | CASSLLDSGLNNEQFF
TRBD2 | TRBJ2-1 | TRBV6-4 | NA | TGTGCCAGCAGTGACACCAAGACTAGCGGGAGTGGGTCTGAGCAGTTCTTC | CASSDTKTSGSGSEQFF
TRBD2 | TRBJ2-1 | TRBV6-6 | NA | TGTGCCAGCGGGCGGCGGGAGGGTGTTTCCTACAATGAGCAGTTCTTC | CASGRREGVSYNEQFF
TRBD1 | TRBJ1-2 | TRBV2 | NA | TGTGCCGTTCGGGACAGCAGTCTTCGTTCGGATGGCTACACCTTC | CAVRDSSLRSDGYTF
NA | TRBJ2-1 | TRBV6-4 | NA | TGTGCCAGCAGTGACGAGGAAACAGGAACCTACAATGAGCAGTTCTTC | CASSDEETGTYNEQFF
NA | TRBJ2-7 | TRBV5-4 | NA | TGTGCCAGCAGCCGTGAAGGTGAGACATCCTACGAGCAGTACTTC | CASSREGETSYEQYF
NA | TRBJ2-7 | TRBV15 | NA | TGTGCCACCAGCAGAGTGGGTCTAGCGAGCCACGAGCAGTACTTC | CATSRVGLASHEQYF
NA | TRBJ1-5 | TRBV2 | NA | TGTGCCAGCAGTGAAGCGCTTCGGGGAGAGACACAGCCCCAGCATTTT | CASSEALRGETQPQHF
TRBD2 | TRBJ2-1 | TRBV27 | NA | TGTGCCAGCAGCTTCGGAATCCATAGCGGGAATGAGCAGTTCTTC | CASSFGIHSGNEQFF
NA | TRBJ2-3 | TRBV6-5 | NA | TGTGCCAGCAGTCTTGACAAAGGCACAGATACGCAGTATTTT | CASSLDKGTDTQYF
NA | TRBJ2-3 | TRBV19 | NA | TGTGCCAGTAGTATTGGGGCGTCGCAGTATTTT | CASSIGASQYF
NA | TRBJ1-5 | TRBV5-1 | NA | TGCGCCAGTCGAGTGGAACCCGGGATTAGCAATCAGCCCCAGCATTTT | CASRVEPGISNQPQHF
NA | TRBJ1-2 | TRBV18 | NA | TGTGCCAGCTCACGGGCCGGGGATGGCTACACCTTC | CASSRAGDGYTF
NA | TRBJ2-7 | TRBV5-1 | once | TGCGCCAGCAGCTTGGCCACAGGGAACGGGTACGAGCAGTACTTC | CASSLATGNGYEQYF
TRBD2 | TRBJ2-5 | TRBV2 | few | TGTGCCATTACGAGACTAGCGGGAGACCAAGAGACCCAGTACTTC | CAITRLAGDQETQYF
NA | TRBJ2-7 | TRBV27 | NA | TGTGCCAGCAGTTTATCCCAGGCAGGGGGGATTTACTACGAGCAGTACTTC | CASSLSQAGGIYYEQYF
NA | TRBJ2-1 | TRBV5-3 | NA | TGTGCCAGAAGCTTGATTCAGGTCCGCAATGAGCAGTTCTTC | CARSLIQVRNEQFF
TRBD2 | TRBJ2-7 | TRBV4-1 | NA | TGCGCCAGCAGCCAAGCGGGACTAGCGGGAGTGCAGTACTTC | CASSQAGLAGVQYF
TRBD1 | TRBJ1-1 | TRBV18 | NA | TGTGCCAGCTCACCACCGCAGGGGGCCCTCTACTCTGAAGCTTTCTTT | CASSPPQGALYSEAFF
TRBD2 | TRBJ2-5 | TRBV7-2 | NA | TGTGCCAGCAGCTCGTACGGGACTAGCGGGCAAGAGACCCAGTACTTC | CASSSYGTSGQETQYF
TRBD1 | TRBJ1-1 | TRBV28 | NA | TGTGCCAGCAGTGAGACAGGGGGCACTGAAGCTTTCTTT | CASSETGGTEAFF
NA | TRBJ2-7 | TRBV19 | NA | TGTGCCAGTAGTATGAGTCTAGCGAGGACCTACGAGCAGTACTTC | CASSMSLARTYEQYF
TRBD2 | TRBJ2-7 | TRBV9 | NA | TGTGCCAGCAGCGTAGAGGCTAGCGGCCCCTACGAGCAGTACTTC | CASSVEASGPYEQYF